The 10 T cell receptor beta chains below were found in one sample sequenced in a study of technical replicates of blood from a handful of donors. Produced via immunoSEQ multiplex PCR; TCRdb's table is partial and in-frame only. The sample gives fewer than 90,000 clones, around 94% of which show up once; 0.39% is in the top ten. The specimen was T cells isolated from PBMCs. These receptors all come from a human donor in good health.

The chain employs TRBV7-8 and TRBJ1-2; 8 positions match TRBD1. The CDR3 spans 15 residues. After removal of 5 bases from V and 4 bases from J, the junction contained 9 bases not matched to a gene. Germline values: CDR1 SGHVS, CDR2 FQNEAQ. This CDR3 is CASSLGQADGYGYTF. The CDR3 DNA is TGTGCCAGCAGCCTGGGACAGGCCGATGGCTATGGCTACACCTTC.

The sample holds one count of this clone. The CDR3 sequence: CSVGIADRPIYGYTF. The CDR3 DNA follows: TGCAGCGTGGGAATTGCTGACAGGCCCATCTATGGCTACACCTTC. V and J are TRBV29-1 and TRBJ1-2, with a tentative D call TRBD1 (6 bases). Trimming removed 6 bases from V and 4 bases from J, with 21 bases in between. From germline, CDR1 is SQVTM and CDR2 ANQGSEA. The CDR3 is 15 residues long.

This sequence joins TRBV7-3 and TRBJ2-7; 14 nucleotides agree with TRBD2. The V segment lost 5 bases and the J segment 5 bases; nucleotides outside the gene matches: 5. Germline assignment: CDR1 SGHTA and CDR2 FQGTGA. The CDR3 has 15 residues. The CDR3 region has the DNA TGTGCCAGCAGCCCGGGACTAGCGGGAGTCCACGAGCAGTACTTC. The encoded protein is CASSPGLAGVHEQYF.

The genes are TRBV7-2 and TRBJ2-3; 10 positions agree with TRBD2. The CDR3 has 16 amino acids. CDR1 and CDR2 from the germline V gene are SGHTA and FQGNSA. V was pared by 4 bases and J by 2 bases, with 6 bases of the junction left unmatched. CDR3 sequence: CASSSATSGSTDTQYF. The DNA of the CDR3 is TGTGCCAGCAGCTCTGCGACTAGCGGGTCCACAGATACGCAGTATTTT.

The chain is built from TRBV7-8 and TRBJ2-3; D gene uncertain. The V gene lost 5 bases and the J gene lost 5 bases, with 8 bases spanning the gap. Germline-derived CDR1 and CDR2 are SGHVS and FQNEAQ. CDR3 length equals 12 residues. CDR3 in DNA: TGTGCCAGCAGCCTCCGCGAAGATACGCAGTATTTT. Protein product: CASSLREDTQYF.

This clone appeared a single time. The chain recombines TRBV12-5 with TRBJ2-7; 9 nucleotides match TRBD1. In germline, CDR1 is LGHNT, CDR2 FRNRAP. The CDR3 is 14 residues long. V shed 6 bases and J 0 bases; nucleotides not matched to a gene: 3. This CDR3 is CASGPGQGSYEQYF. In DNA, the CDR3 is TGTGCTAGTGGCCCGGGACAGGGCTCCTACGAGCAGTACTTC. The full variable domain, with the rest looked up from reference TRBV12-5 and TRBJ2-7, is DARVTQTPRHKVTEMGQEVTMRCQPILGHNTVFWYRQTMMQGLELLAYFRNRAPLDDSGMPKDRFSAEMPDATLATLKIQPSEPRDSAVYFCASGPGQGSYEQYFGPGTRLTVT.

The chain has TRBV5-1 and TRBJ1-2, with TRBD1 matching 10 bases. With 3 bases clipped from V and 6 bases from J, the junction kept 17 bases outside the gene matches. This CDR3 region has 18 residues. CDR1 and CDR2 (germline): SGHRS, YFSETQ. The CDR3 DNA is TGCGCCAGCAGCTCTTTGGGGTACTATACCGGGACAGGGGATGGCTACACCTTC. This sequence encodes CASSSLGYYTGTGDGYTF.

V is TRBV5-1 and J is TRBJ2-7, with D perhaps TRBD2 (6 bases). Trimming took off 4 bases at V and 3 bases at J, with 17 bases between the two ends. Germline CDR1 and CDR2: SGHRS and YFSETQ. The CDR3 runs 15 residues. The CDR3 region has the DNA TGCGCCAGCAGCAACCGGGACTCAACCTTCTACGAGCAGTACTTC. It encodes CASSNRDSTFYEQYF.

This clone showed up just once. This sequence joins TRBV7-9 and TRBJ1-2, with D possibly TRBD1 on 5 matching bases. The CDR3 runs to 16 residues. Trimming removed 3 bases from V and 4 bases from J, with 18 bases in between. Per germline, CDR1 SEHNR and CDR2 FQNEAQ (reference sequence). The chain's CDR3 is CASSFEVPRDSYGYTF. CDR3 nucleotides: TGTGCCAGCAGCTTCGAGGTACCCAGGGATAGCTATGGCTACACCTTC.

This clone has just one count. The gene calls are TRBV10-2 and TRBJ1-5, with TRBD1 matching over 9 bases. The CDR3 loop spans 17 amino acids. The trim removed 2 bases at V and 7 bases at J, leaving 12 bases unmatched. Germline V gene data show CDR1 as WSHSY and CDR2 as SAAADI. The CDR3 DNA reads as TGCGCCAGCAGTGAGGTTGAAGTACAGGGGGCTAGGCAGCCCCAGCATTTT. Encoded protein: CASSEVEVQGARQPQHF.